This T cell receptor beta chain was captured by sequencing in a study of T cells expressing NK-cell markers. Overall study findings and caveats: Top CD8+ clonotypes included the dominant CD3+CD56+NKG2C+ clonotypes in 5 or 6 donors. These same clonotypes (in several donors) also led the CD3+CD56-NKG2C+ fraction.

Worth noting for this clonotype: Antigen unknown.

Germline values: CDR1 MDHEN, CDR2 SYDVKM. The CDR3 has 14 amino acids. As the method of synthesis, 5'RACE template switching with UMIs yielded TCR beta cDNA. From its re-call of the 5' RACE reads, TCRdb lists each CDR3 protein once, without DNA. The listing records fewer than 400,000 distinct CDR3 sequences. V and J are TRBV28 and TRBJ2-2; the D gene TCRdb calls, TRBD2, cannot be checked with no DNA. The material sequenced was blood T cells: a sorted CD56 or NKG2C T cell subset, CD4+ or CD8+ T cells, or bulk PBMC T cells (not recorded which). This clonotype was sampled from a woman in her 50s in good health. The CDR3 sequence: CASSLSTSSGELFF.